What follows are 5 T cell receptor beta chains derived from one specimen sequenced in a study of T cells in women clearing cervical HPV infection (dated by TCRdb to the late 2010s). Library generation was performed with the immunoSEQ multiplex PCR assay. Sourced from immuneACCESS, this table was stored by TCRdb with only in-frame sequences that have V and J called. A share of the clones is absent; for the studies checked, an unresolved V gene accounts for under half, and the remainder has no known explanation. The sample table gives about 22,000 clones. Of the sample, about 5% is held by the ten largest clones. The sample consisted of blood buffy coat. The receptor set was obtained from a woman aged 18 to 75 with a cervical HPV16 infection that either progressed to CIN3+ or cleared (not recorded which).

As regards this clone: The read finishes 3 residues shy of the CDR3 end, and the germline J gene is used to complete it. This chain uses TRBV2 with TRBJ2-3; 12 bases are a match to TRBD2. V was pared by 6 bases and J by 4 bases, with 8 bases of the junction left unmatched. CDR1 and CDR2 from the germline V gene are SNHLY and FYNNEI. The CDR3 length is 16 residues. CDR3 DNA (partial): TGTGCCAGCAGCAATCGACTAGCGGGAGTGGCAGATACG. It is translated as CASSNRLAGVADT. Given in full, the CDR3 is CASSNRLAGVADTQYF.

Worth noting for this clone: The missing CDR3 end, 3 residues past where the read stops, is filled in from the germline J gene. The gene calls are TRBV27 and TRBJ2-7; 8 positions match TRBD1. This CDR3 is 16 amino acids long. Germline values: CDR1 MNHEY, CDR2 SMNVEV (reference sequence). The V gene end was trimmed by 4 bases and the J gene end by 0 bases; junction bases not matched to a gene: 8. CDR3 DNA, as far as it was read: TGTGCCAGCAGTTCACCGGGACAGGCCTACTCCTACGAG. Its translation: CASSSPGQAYSYE. The complete CDR3 sequence is CASSSPGQAYSYEQYF.

As concerns this clone: With the read ending 3 residues before the CDR3 end, the germline J gene is used to fill in that end. The chain links TRBV30 to TRBJ2-3, with 9 bases identical to TRBD2. The V gene's germline CDR1 is GTSNPN and CDR2 SVGIG (reference sequence). This CDR3 is 15 amino acids long. The CDR3 protein is CAWSLSGSDFETQYF. Incomplete CDR3 DNA: TGTGCCTGGAGTCTTAGCGGGAGCGACTTTGAGACG. Combining the CDR3 with reference TRBV30 and TRBJ2-3 gives the whole variable domain SQTIHQWPATLVQPVGSPLSLECTVEGTSNPNLYWYRQAAGRGLQLLFYSVGIGQISSEVPQNLSASRPQDRQFILSSKKLLLSDSGFYLCAWSLSGSDFETQYFGPGTRLTVL.

The covered CDR3 bases are TGCAGCGTGGACTCCGGGACTAGCGGGAGAGAGACG. This codes for CSVDSGTSGRET. The full-length CDR3 reads as CSVDSGTSGRETQYF. The chain links TRBV29-1 to TRBJ2-3; the match to TRBD2 covers 14 bases. The read ends 3 residues before the CDR3 terminus; that terminus is restored from the germline J gene. CDR1 is SQVTM, CDR2 ANQGSEA, per germline. CDR3 length: 15 residues.

Incomplete CDR3 DNA: TGTGCCAGCAGCTTAGCCCCGTCCTCTAGCGGGGGCAAAAACATT. Amino acid sequence: CASSLAPSSSGGKNI. The entire CDR3 sequence reads CASSLAPSSSGGKNIQYF. This sequence joins TRBV7-8 and TRBJ2-4; 10 bases are a match to TRBD2. The read terminates 3 residues ahead of where the CDR3 ends, so the germline J gene completes it. In germline, CDR1 is SGHVS, CDR2 FQNEAQ. With V trimmed by 0 bases and J by 3 bases, 8 bases remained unmatched. The CDR3 runs 18 residues.